What follows are 7 T cell receptor beta chains derived from one specimen sequenced in a study of CXCR3-negative and CXCR3-positive naive CD8 T cells. The TRB cDNA libraries were prepared by 5' RACE with UMI labels. Using the 5' RACE reads, TCRdb records one entry per CDR3 protein without DNA. The specimen's table records 120,000 or so distinct CDR3 sequences. Notes on the study in general: Researchers report that CXCR3-positive naive cells carry more hydrophobic TRB CDR3s than CXCR3-negative naive cells.

No antigen has been assigned to these receptors. Sample: naive CXCR3+ CD8+ T cells from blood. Described subset: CD45RO-CCR7+CD27+CD95- naive CD8+ T cells expressing CXCR3 (TNR3+). The receptors derive from a human donor in good health. Some clones in this sample may be carry-over from other donors' samples.

The J gene is TRBJ2-7, the V gene TRBV9; TCRdb lists TRBD1, though no DNA is available to test this call. CDR1 and CDR2 from the germline V gene are SGDLS and YYNGEE. The CDR3 is 15 residues long. CDR3 residues: CAGSVAGDRVDEQYF.

The V and J genes are TRBV23-1 and TRBJ2-2; absent DNA, TCRdb's TRBD1 call cannot be checked. TRBV23-1 falls under the ORF class, with uncertain function. The CDR3 is 16 amino acids. CDR3 protein: CASSQSKGKGSGELFF.

V is TRBV6-2 or TRBV6-3 and J is TRBJ1-5. This CDR3 comprises 15 residues. Germline loops: CDR1 MNHEY, CDR2 SVGEGT. The CDR3 region is CASSYIGEGNQPQHF.

The rearrangement uses TRBV4-2 and TRBJ2-7. From germline, CDR1 is LGHNA and CDR2 YNFKEQ. The CDR3 contains 12 residues. CDR3 protein: CASSQDRYEQYF.

The CDR3: CSAWGAAETEAFF. The chain carries TRBV29-1 and TRBJ1-1; the D call of TRBD1 rests on TCRdb alone, since no DNA is present to check it. Germline V gives CDR1 SQVTM, CDR2 ANQGSEA. The CDR3 is 13 residues long.

The rearrangement joins TRBV4-2 to TRBJ1-6. Germline lookup yields CDR1 LGHNA and CDR2 YNFKEQ. This CDR3 comprises 14 residues. This CDR3 reads CASSQESSPSPLHF.

This chain joins TRBV12-3 or TRBV12-4 and TRBJ2-2; TCRdb proposes TRBD1, but this gene call is untestable without DNA. The length of the CDR3 is 14 residues. The CDR3 reads CASPRQGNTGELFF.